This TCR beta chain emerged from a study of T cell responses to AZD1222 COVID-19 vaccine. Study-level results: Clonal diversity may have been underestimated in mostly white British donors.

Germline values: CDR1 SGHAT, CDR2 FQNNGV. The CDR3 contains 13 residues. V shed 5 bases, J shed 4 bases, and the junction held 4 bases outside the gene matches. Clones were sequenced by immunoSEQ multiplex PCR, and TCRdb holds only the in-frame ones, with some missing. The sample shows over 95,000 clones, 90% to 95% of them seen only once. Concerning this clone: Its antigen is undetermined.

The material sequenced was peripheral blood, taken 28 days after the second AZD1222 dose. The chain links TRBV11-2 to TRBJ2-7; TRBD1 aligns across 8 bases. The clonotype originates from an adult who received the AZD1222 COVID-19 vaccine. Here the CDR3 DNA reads TGTGCCAGCAGCCCGGACAGGGCGTACGAGCAGTACTTC. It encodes CASSPDRAYEQYF.